The 28 T cell receptor beta chains listed next were all sequenced from one sample in a study of Ad26.COV2.S vaccination and SARS-CoV-2 variants. TCRdb's table, derived via immunoSEQ multiplex PCR, lists solely in-frame clones and lacks some. This sample carries some 460,000 clones, 80% to 90% of them seen once, and the ten largest clones take approximately 1.7%. Regarding treatment: 15 to 20 received Ad26.COV2.S at low or high dose, single or two shots; 5 received placebo; per-sample allocation not given. All samples were drawn on day 63, counting from the first vaccine or placebo injection. Sequenced material: peripheral blood, taken in a trial of Ad26.COV2.S vaccine versus placebo. Receptor source: a person aged 18-65 years who received the Ad26.COV2.S COVID-19 vaccine or a placebo.

V is TRBV28 and J is TRBJ1-5; 7 bases align to TRBD1. The CDR3 is 15 amino acids. The V segment lost 5 bases and the J segment 4 bases; nucleotides outside the gene matches: 8. CDR1 and CDR2 from the germline V gene are MDHEN and SYDVKM. The CDR3: CASSGGQAGNQPQHF. CDR3 DNA sequence: TGTGCCAGCAGTGGAGGACAGGCGGGGAATCAGCCCCAGCATTTT.

The chain links TRBV5-4 to TRBJ1-1; D gene uncertain. V gave up 4 bases and J gave up 1 base, with 8 bases separating them. The CDR3 consists of 13 residues. Germline assignment: CDR1 SGHNT and CDR2 YYREEE (reference sequence). CDR3 protein: CASSVDSNTEAFF. The CDR3 DNA is TGTGCCAGCAGCGTAGACTCGAACACTGAAGCTTTCTTT.

The genes are TRBV7-2 and TRBJ2-7; tentatively, D is TRBD1 (6 bases). The CDR3 runs 13 residues. The germline V and J ends were trimmed by 5 bases and 3 bases, with 11 bases remaining between them. CDR1 and CDR2 from the germline V gene are SGHTA and FQGNSA. The CDR3 loop reads CASSPPGVYEQYF. CDR3 nucleotide sequence: TGTGCCAGCAGCCCCCCAGGGGTCTACGAGCAGTACTTC.

The J gene is TRBJ1-2, the V gene TRBV29-1; 11 positions agree with TRBD1. This CDR3 spans 15 amino acids. V shed 7 bases and J 6 bases; nucleotides not matched to a gene: 13. CDR1 is SQVTM, CDR2 ANQGSEA, per germline. For the CDR3, the DNA is TGCAGCGCCAGTTTCCGGACAGGGGGCAGCAATGGCTACACCTTC. Translated, it gives CSASFRTGGSNGYTF.

The chain couples TRBV6-1 to TRBJ1-2; D call uncertain. Germline-derived CDR1 and CDR2 are MNHNS and SASEGT. The CDR3 has 15 amino acids. The V end lost 0 bases, the J end lost 6 bases, and 14 bases lay between the germline ends. The CDR3 region is CASSEAVKGEHGYTF. The CDR3 DNA reads as TGTGCCAGCAGTGAAGCGGTGAAGGGAGAACATGGCTACACCTTC.

The V gene is TRBV5-1, the J gene TRBJ2-2, with 12 nucleotides matching TRBD2. Germline V CDR1 and CDR2: SGHRS, YFSETQ. With 7 bases clipped from V and 4 bases from J, the junction kept 5 bases outside the gene matches. The CDR3 contains 15 residues. CDR3 nucleotide sequence: TGCGCCAGCGGTCCGACTAGCGGGAGCACCGGGGAGCTGTTTTTT. Its protein is CASGPTSGSTGELFF.

V usage is TRBV19 and J usage is TRBJ1-1; D call uncertain. Trimming removed 5 bases from V and 1 base from J, with 8 bases in between. The V gene's germline CDR1 is LNHDA and CDR2 SQIVND (reference sequence). The CDR3 has 13 residues. The CDR3 region has the DNA TGTGCCAGTAGTCCGCGACAGAACACTGAAGCTTTCTTT. It codes for CASSPRQNTEAFF.

V usage is TRBV25-1 and J usage is TRBJ2-7; no reliable D call. Looked up from germline, CDR1 is MGHDK and CDR2 is SYGVNS. This CDR3 spans 11 amino acids. The V end was cut by 2 bases, the J end by 6 bases, with 5 bases between. CDR3 nucleotides: TGTGCCAGCAGTGAAAGAATCGAGCAGTACTTC. As protein: CASSERIEQYF.

This chain joins TRBV9 and TRBJ2-1; D is unresolved. Trimming took off 2 bases at V and 5 bases at J, with 14 bases between the two ends. Germline V CDR1 and CDR2: SGDLS, YYNGEE. CDR3 size: 15 residues. The CDR3 DNA reads as TGTGCCAGCAGCGTGGGTGTGTCGACTGACAATGAGCAGTTCTTC. Translating gives CASSVGVSTDNEQFF.

This chain connects TRBV10-3 to TRBJ2-1; tentatively, D is TRBD1 (6 bases). V lost 0 bases, J lost 8 bases, and 20 bases lay in between. The V gene's germline CDR1 is ENHRY and CDR2 SYGVKD. The CDR3 covers 17 residues. CDR3 in DNA: TGTGCCATCAGTGAGTCGATTCAGGTCCAGGGGCACTATGAGCAGTTCTTC. Protein: CAISESIQVQGHYEQFF.

In its sample, this clone was seen once. This CDR3 reads CASSLWQGSSTDTQYF. The CDR3 DNA is TGTGCCAGCAGCTTATGGCAGGGCTCTAGCACAGATACGCAGTATTTT. V and J are TRBV7-9 and TRBJ2-3; tentatively, D is TRBD1 (5 bases). V gave up 2 bases and J gave up 0 bases, with 12 bases separating them. CDR1 is SEHNR, CDR2 FQNEAQ, per germline (reference sequence). This CDR3 is built from 16 residues.

In this sample, this clone turned up once. J is TRBJ1-3 and V is TRBV27; D might be TRBD1 (5 bases). The V gene's germline CDR1 is MNHEY and CDR2 SMNVEV (reference sequence). The CDR3 extends over 15 amino acids. The V end was cut by 0 bases, the J end by 3 bases, with 9 bases between. The CDR3 is CASSLSGTGGNTIYF. DNA for the CDR3: TGTGCCAGCAGTTTATCAGGGACGGGTGGAAACACCATATATTTT.

The rearrangement links TRBV19 to TRBJ2-3, with a possible D match to TRBD2 (6 bases). V was pared by 6 bases and J by 2 bases, with 18 bases between. Germline V lookup: CDR1 LNHDA, CDR2 SQIVND (reference sequence). This CDR3 region has 16 residues. CDR3 sequence reads: CASSPALAYPTDTQYF. The CDR3 DNA follows: TGTGCCAGTAGCCCCGCTCTAGCGTACCCCACAGATACGCAGTATTTT.

There are a few counts of this clone. The chain links TRBV2 to TRBJ2-1; TRBD2 is a possible D gene (6 bases). This CDR3 has 15 residues. The V gene's germline CDR1 is SNHLY and CDR2 FYNNEI. The V end lost 2 bases, the J end lost 2 bases, and 10 bases lay between the germline ends. CDR3 coding DNA: TGTGCCAGCAGTGAATCGGGGACTGCCTACAATGAGCAGTTCTTC. Protein sequence: CASSESGTAYNEQFF.

As to this clone: An end of the junction does not agree with germline; a read error may underlie this. V gene TRBV7-7 combines with J gene TRBJ2-2, with 8 bases that match TRBD1. Germline V gene sequence: CDR1 SSHAT, CDR2 FNYEAQ (reference sequence). This CDR3 contains 18 residues. CDR3 in amino acids: CASSLTGASGGRTGELFF. DNA for the CDR3: TGTGCTAGCAGCTTAACGGGGGCGTCAGGGGGCAGGACCGGGGAGCTGTTTTTT.

This clone was seen just once. The rearrangement links TRBV15 to TRBJ2-3; TRBD2 matches 8 bases. With V trimmed by 7 bases and J by 1 base, 7 bases remained unmatched. Germline V gene sequence: CDR1 LNHNV, CDR2 YYDKDF (reference sequence). This CDR3 is 15 amino acids long. In DNA form, the CDR3 reads TGTGCCACCACACCCGGGGGGGCCGGCACAGATACGCAGTATTTT. Amino acids: CATTPGGAGTDTQYF.

The J gene is TRBJ2-5, the V gene TRBV7-2; D possibly corresponds to TRBD2 (5 bases). The CDR3 extends over 13 amino acids. V lost 1 base, J lost 7 bases, and 10 bases lay in between. Per germline, CDR1 SGHTA and CDR2 FQGNSA. CDR3 sequence (DNA): TGTGCCAGCAGCTTAGGTCCTGAGGGGACCCAGTACTTC. It specifies CASSLGPEGTQYF.

The gene calls are TRBV30 and TRBJ2-2, with TRBD2 matching over 7 bases. CDR1 is GTSNPN and CDR2 is SVGIG in the germline V gene (reference sequence). The CDR3 sequence is 15 residues long. V gave up 0 bases and J gave up 6 bases; unmatched junction bases: 7. DNA for the CDR3: TGTGCCTGGAGTGTGGCTAGCGGTGGGGCCGGGGAGCTGTTTTTT. The encoded protein is CAWSVASGGAGELFF.

This clone was seen just once. V usage is TRBV11-2 and J usage is TRBJ2-7; D perhaps matches TRBD2 (6 bases). Per the germline V gene, CDR1 is SGHAT and CDR2 is FQNNGV. Trimming took 5 bases from V and 5 from J, leaving 16 bases between them. The CDR3 length is 14 residues. CDR3 sequence reads: CASSLRDWEHEQYF. CDR3 sequence (DNA): TGTGCCAGCAGCCTCCGGGACTGGGAACACGAGCAGTACTTC.

Turning to this clone: One end of the junction is discordant with germline, which a read error may explain. The chain carries TRBV9 and TRBJ2-2; tentative D call: TRBD2 (6 bases). The CDR3 runs to 14 residues. CDR1 is SGDLS and CDR2 is YYNGEE in the germline V gene. The CDR3 coding sequence is TGTGCCAGCAGCCCTTGGGACTTACCTGGGGGGCTGTTTTTT. It encodes CASSPWDLPGGLFF.

CDR3 residues: CASIQGYEQYF. The CDR3 bases are TGTGCCAGCATCCAGGGCTACGAGCAGTACTTC. The chain combines TRBV5-5 with TRBJ2-7, with D possibly matching TRBD1 (5 bases). The V gene lost 6 bases and the J gene lost 3 bases, with 7 bases spanning the gap. Germline V lookup: CDR1 SGHKS, CDR2 YYEKEE (reference sequence). The CDR3 runs to 11 residues.

The rearrangement uses TRBV27 and TRBJ2-4; TRBD2 aligns across 8 bases. Looked up from germline, CDR1 is MNHEY and CDR2 is SMNVEV (reference sequence). The CDR3 consists of 17 residues. V was pared by 5 bases and J by 4 bases, with 13 bases of the junction left unmatched. The CDR3 DNA is TGTGCCAGCAGTCCCGGACTAGCTGGTCGGACGAAAAACATTCAGTACTTC. Its protein product is CASSPGLAGRTKNIQYF.

The rearrangement uses TRBV29-1 and TRBJ2-7; D unclear. The CDR3 runs 14 residues. From germline, CDR1 is SQVTM and CDR2 ANQGSEA. The ends were cut back, 4 bases at V and 4 bases at J, with 17 bases in the middle. This chain's CDR3 is CSVVLGAPRYEQYF. The CDR3 DNA sequence: TGCAGCGTTGTCCTCGGAGCTCCTAGGTACGAGCAGTACTTC.

The chain is built from TRBV6-5 and TRBJ2-7; 7 bases fit TRBD2. CDR3 size: 13 residues. J was trimmed by 5 bases and V by 2 bases; bases with no gene match: 3. CDR1 is MNHEY, CDR2 SVGAGI, per germline. CDR3 sequence (DNA): TGTGCCAGCAGTTACATCGCGGGAGACGAGCAGTACTTC. Protein product: CASSYIAGDEQYF.

The CDR3 DNA reads as TGTGCCAGCAGCCAATTGCGACAGGTCAACACTGAAGCTTTCTTT. Amino acid sequence: CASSQLRQVNTEAFF. The chain links TRBV3-1 (or the pseudogene TRBV3-2) to TRBJ1-1; perhaps TRBD1 as D (6 bases). V lost 2 bases, J lost 2 bases, and 12 bases lay in between. Germline V gives CDR1 LGHDT, CDR2 YNNKEL (reference sequence). The CDR3 contains 15 residues.

The chain links TRBV4-2 to TRBJ1-2; tentative D call: TRBD1 (6 bases). V shed 4 bases and J shed 5 bases, with 14 bases lying between them. Germline assignment: CDR1 LGHNA and CDR2 YNFKEQ. This CDR3 comprises 14 residues. CDR3 nucleotides: TGTGCCAGCAGCCCCCCCAACAGGGAATATGGCTACACCTTC. This translates into CASSPPNREYGYTF.

The J gene is TRBJ1-2, the V gene TRBV19; 9 bases match TRBD1. The CDR3 length is 15 residues. Germline CDR1 reads LNHDA; CDR2 reads SQIVND (reference sequence). V was clipped by 2 bases and J by 8 bases; unmatched bases: 9. CDR3 in amino acids: CASSITSRDRDGYTF. CDR3 coding DNA: TGTGCCAGTAGTATAACCTCCCGGGACAGGGACGGCTACACCTTC.

The rearrangement links TRBV9 to TRBJ1-3; 7 bases are a match to TRBD1. V shed 2 bases, J shed 0 bases, and the junction held 11 bases outside the gene matches. CDR3 length: 18 residues. Germline CDR1 SGDLS, CDR2 YYNGEE. The CDR3 nucleotides read TGTGCCAGCAGCGTGGGAGACAGGGCTTACTACTCTGGAAACACCATATATTTT. Amino acids: CASSVGDRAYYSGNTIYF.